The rows below give T cell receptor beta chains drawn from one sample of a study of T cell repertoires in cytomegalovirus infection. TCRdb fed the reads into MiXCR, producing one record per CDR3 protein. The repertoire has 400,000 to 600,000 distinct CDR3 sequences, roughly 46% of them found once; the top ten carry around 44%. Their antigens are not known. The material sequenced was cultured PBMCs, taken from culture after CMV antigen stimulation. The receptors originated from a human donor in good health (CMV status not recorded). Some clones in this sample may be carry-over from other donors' samples. The CDR3 runs from the conserved cysteine through the conserved F or W. Fields, in order: V gene, J gene, CDR3 protein.

V: TRBV10-2; J: TRBJ1-1; CDR3: CASTEQGPRTEAFF
V: TRBV7-9; J: TRBJ1-1; CDR3: CASTESPTEAFF
V: TRBV7-2; J: TRBJ1-1; CDR3: CASSRGPKGEAFF
V: TRBV20-1; J: TRBJ2-1; CDR3: CSARDPTSGDYNEQFF
V: TRBV7-2; J: TRBJ1-5; CDR3: CASSSDRGNSNQPQHF
V: TRBV28; J: TRBJ2-5; CDR3: CASRTPGTQETQYF
V: TRBV6-2/TRBV6-3; J: TRBJ2-6; CDR3: CASSSPGGSGANVLTF
V: TRBV12-3/TRBV12-4; J: TRBJ2-7; CDR3: CASSFGRDYEQYF
V: TRBV7-2; J: TRBJ1-5; CDR3: CASSLGFGNQPQHF
V: TRBV24-1; J: TRBJ2-5; CDR3: CATSDSSVTGEETQYF
V: TRBV6-1; J: TRBJ2-7; CDR3: CASSLGQGAIEQYF
V: TRBV12-3/TRBV12-4; J: TRBJ1-2; CDR3: CASSLQRGYTF
V: TRBV15; J: TRBJ1-6; CDR3: CATSRDRGWGSPLHF
V: TRBV6-1; J: TRBJ2-7; CDR3: CASSEDRASYEQYF
V: TRBV7-8; J: TRBJ2-1; CDR3: CASSLAPSGGSEQFF
V: TRBV9; J: TRBJ2-3; CDR3: CASSEGGYTTDTQYF
V: TRBV15; J: TRBJ2-1; CDR3: CATSRERGSTYNEQFF
V: TRBV7-6; J: TRBJ1-6; CDR3: CASSLGPPPPPLHF
V: TRBV2; J: TRBJ2-5; CDR3: CASSVRTNGYQETQYF
V: TRBV7-8; J: TRBJ2-1; CDR3: CASSAYSGTSGDNEQFF
V: TRBV9; J: TRBJ2-1; CDR3: CASSARGATDEQFF
V: TRBV12-3/TRBV12-4; J: TRBJ1-2; CDR3: CASSFVSSLTNYGYTF
V: TRBV7-2; J: TRBJ2-3; CDR3: CASSLGLAGVPIGTQYF
V: TRBV11-2; J: TRBJ2-5; CDR3: CASSIAVETQYF
V: TRBV12-3/TRBV12-4; J: TRBJ2-3; CDR3: CASSRTTADTQYF
V: TRBV5-1; J: TRBJ2-1; CDR3: CASSWGLAGLRNNEQFF
V: TRBV7-8; J: TRBJ1-5; CDR3: CASSLTGTYSNQPQHF
V: TRBV20-1; J: TRBJ1-1; CDR3: CSARDLGRYTEAFF
V: TRBV4-2; J: TRBJ2-3; CDR3: CASSQVGITSGVTDTQYF
V: TRBV2; J: TRBJ2-1; CDR3: CASSEYGGPGNEQFF
V: TRBV19; J: TRBJ2-2; CDR3: CASSIGGLPYAGELFF
V: TRBV20-1; J: TRBJ2-7; CDR3: CSAGRGDFYEQYF
V: TRBV20-1; J: TRBJ2-1; CDR3: CSRRPGAGGVDNEQFF
V: TRBV3-1; J: TRBJ2-4; CDR3: CASSQDTGEDIQYF
V: TRBV6-2/TRBV6-3; J: TRBJ2-1; CDR3: CASSPPDNEQFF
V: TRBV6-5; J: TRBJ2-7; CDR3: CASSAQRGTSYEQYF
V: TRBV11-1; J: TRBJ2-7; CDR3: CASSLNRLAVTSQYF
V: TRBV6-1; J: TRBJ2-5; CDR3: CASSESVGDGQETQYF
V: TRBV20-1; J: TRBJ1-6; CDR3: CSARGTGGTYNSPLHF
V: TRBV7-9; J: TRBJ2-3; CDR3: CASGRLAGSSTDTQYF
V: TRBV7-2; J: TRBJ2-1; CDR3: CASSLGGTRSYNEQFF
V: TRBV12-3/TRBV12-4; J: TRBJ2-7; CDR3: CASRWTGGGHEQYF
V: TRBV7-2; J: TRBJ2-5; CDR3: CASRYSGASQETQYF
V: TRBV4-1; J: TRBJ1-2; CDR3: CASSQGGGRRGTGYTF
V: TRBV4-1; J: TRBJ1-5; CDR3: CASSQTRGTYSNQPQHF
V: TRBV7-2; J: TRBJ2-7; CDR3: CASSLGVSEQYF
V: TRBV6-6; J: TRBJ1-5; CDR3: CASSYLSVPYYDQPQHF
V: TRBV7-6; J: TRBJ1-1; CDR3: CASSAGDRETFF
V: TRBV27; J: TRBJ1-1; CDR3: CASSFFTGTEAFF
V: TRBV12-3/TRBV12-4; J: TRBJ2-3; CDR3: CASSARGAGAGGPDTQYF
V: TRBV4-3; J: TRBJ2-1; CDR3: CASSQGPRDNEQFF
V: TRBV19; J: TRBJ2-3; CDR3: CASKGWRRGDTDTQYF
V: TRBV20-1; J: TRBJ2-5; CDR3: CSAIWGRGGETQYF
V: TRBV7-6; J: TRBJ2-2; CDR3: CASSSQDWELFF
V: TRBV12-3/TRBV12-4; J: TRBJ1-6; CDR3: CASSFMAINSPLHF
V: TRBV7-2; J: TRBJ1-6; CDR3: CASSLAGLTALHF
V: TRBV6-1; J: TRBJ1-2; CDR3: CASSEEGRGQGIYGYTF
V: TRBV20-1; J: TRBJ2-5; CDR3: CSATLPASGIQETQYF
V: TRBV7-2; J: TRBJ2-1; CDR3: CASSLSPSGRNGEQFF